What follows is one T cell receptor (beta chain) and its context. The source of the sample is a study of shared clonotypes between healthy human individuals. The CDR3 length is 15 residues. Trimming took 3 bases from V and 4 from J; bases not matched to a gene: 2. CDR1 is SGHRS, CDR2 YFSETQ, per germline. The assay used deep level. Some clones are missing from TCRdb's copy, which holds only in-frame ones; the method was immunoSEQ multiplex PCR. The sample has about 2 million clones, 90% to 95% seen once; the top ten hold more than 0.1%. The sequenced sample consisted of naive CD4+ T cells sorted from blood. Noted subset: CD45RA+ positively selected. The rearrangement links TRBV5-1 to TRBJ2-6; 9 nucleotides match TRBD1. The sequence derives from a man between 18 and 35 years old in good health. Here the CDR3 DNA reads TGCGCCAGCAGCTGGACAGGGGACGGGGCCAACGTCCTGACTTTC. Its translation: CASSWTGDGANVLTF.